This T cell receptor beta chain came from a study of blood T cells in healthy people across ages. Regarding the study as a whole: Observed TCR beta diversity showed a strong correlation with the percentage of naive T cells as measured by flow cytometry.

A second 7 to 11 cycle PCR used barcoded and J-beta primers. Template switching added a 12-random-nucleotide identifier to every cDNA molecule. Each CDR3 protein is one row after TCRdb ran MiXCR on the 5' RACE reads. The data contain approximately 800,000 distinct CDR3 sequences, around half of them singletons. Healthy individuals of Caucasian origin from Russia, aged about 6 to 95, served as donors. Each sample used at least 6 million PBMCs. The CDR3 contains 15 residues. After removal of 6 bases from V and 3 bases from J, the junction contained 5 bases not matched to a gene. Regarding this clonotype: Its antigen remains unknown.

The receptor was derived from a man older than 75 in good health. Sequencing input: blood. The genes are TRBV12-3 or TRBV12-4 and TRBJ1-4; 9 bases are a match to TRBD1. The CDR3 is CASSRTGGANEKLFF. The CDR3 nucleotides read TGTGCCAGCAGCAGAACAGGGGGCGCTAATGAAAAACTGTTTTTT.